What follows are 27 T cell receptor beta chains derived from one specimen sequenced in a study of tumor-infiltrating lymphocytes in primary liver carcinoma. Priming with a constant-region primer yielded TCR beta cDNA from around 540 ng total RNA. Nested multiplex PCR, run for three rounds with slightly modified ARM-PCR, yielded TCR beta libraries. Researchers ran the first two PCR rounds for roughly 10 cycles each with TRBV1-TRBV30 forward primers and a C-beta reverse primer. A single record per CDR3 protein comes from TCRdb applying MiXCR to the multiplex PCR reads. This sample yields approximately 120,000 distinct CDR3 sequences, of which 60% to 80% are seen a single time; roughly 7.9% belongs to the top ten. Unsorted bulk tissue of about 20-30 mg yielded co-extracted RNA and DNA. Material: liver tumor tissue from sampling region 3. Subset reported: tumor region T3, left-lateral pole. The receptors were sampled from a woman aged 55-70 years with primary liver carcinoma and hepatitis B virus infection.

This chain links TRBV5-1 with TRBJ2-5, with a weak D call TRBD2 (6 bases). The CDR3 loop spans 14 amino acids. V was clipped by 0 bases and J by 1 base, with 7 bases between them. Germline V gives CDR1 SGHRS, CDR2 YFSETQ. CDR3 amino acids: CASSLDGSQETQYF. CDR3 nucleotides: TGCGCCAGCAGCTTGGACGGGAGCCAAGAGACCCAGTACTTC.

Of note for this clonotype: It may be a read error: a sequence one base away is much more abundant. The rearrangement links TRBV10-3 to TRBJ1-6; D is undetermined. Germline CDR1 ENHRY, CDR2 SYGVKD. The CDR3 is made up of 17 amino acids. This CDR3 is CAISESVSSSHNSPLHF. CDR3 bases: TGTGCCATCAGTGAGTCGGTGTCGAGCTCCCATAATTCACCCCTCCACTTT.

This chain joins TRBV29-1 and TRBJ2-3, with no clear D. The germline gives CDR1 SQVTM, CDR2 ANQGSEA. V was cut by 4 bases and J by 5 bases, with 16 bases left in between. The length of the CDR3 is 14 residues. The CDR3 sequence: CSVGARSLIDTQYF. The DNA for the CDR3 is TGCAGCGTTGGGGCCAGGTCCCTGATAGATACGCAGTATTTT.

This clonotype occurred many times. CDR3 coding DNA: TGTGCCAGCAGTTACGGGACTAGCGATCAAGAGACCCAGTACTTC. Translated, it gives CASSYGTSDQETQYF. The chain couples TRBV6-2 or TRBV6-3 to TRBJ2-5; 10 bases agree with TRBD2. The trim removed 2 bases at V and 2 bases at J, leaving 2 bases unmatched. Germline CDR1 reads MNHEY; CDR2 reads SVGEGT. This CDR3 region has 15 residues.

Remarks on this clonotype: This may be a read error: a much more frequent sequence differs by one nucleotide. The chain carries TRBV10-2 and TRBJ1-1, with 7 bases aligning to TRBD1. Germline CDR1 reads WSHSY; CDR2 reads SAAADI. The CDR3 runs to 17 residues. CDR3 protein: CSSRGGGLALPNTEAFF. DNA for the CDR3: TGCTCCAGCAGGGGGGGAGGGCTTGCACTACCGAACACTGAAGCTTTCTTT.

To note about this clonotype: With a much larger clone just one base away, this may be a read error. The rearrangement uses TRBV10-2 and TRBJ2-3, with 9 bases that match TRBD2. Germline V gene sequence: CDR1 WSHSY, CDR2 SAAADI. V was pared by 4 bases and J by 5 bases, with 10 bases of the junction left unmatched. This CDR3 contains 16 residues. The CDR3 sequence: CASSAASGNRGDTQYF. In DNA form, the CDR3 reads TGCGCCAGCAGTGCGGCTAGCGGGAATCGGGGAGATACGCAGTATTTT.

This clonotype was observed many times. The rearrangement joins TRBV6-1 to TRBJ2-7, with 9 bases matching TRBD1. The V and J ends lost 9 bases and 5 bases, in that order; junction bases with no gene match: 8. The CDR3 runs 13 residues. The V gene's germline CDR1 is MNHNS and CDR2 SASEGT. CDR3 in amino acids: CASTGTGYHEQYF. The CDR3 DNA reads TGTGCCAGTACCGGGACAGGGTACCACGAGCAGTACTTC.

As concerns this clonotype: The CDR3 carries no conserved terminal phenylalanine or tryptophan, so it likely arises from a read error. It is unclear where the CDR3 begins or ends on the DNA, so no DNA is shown, and the CDR3 is as TCRdb lists it. This CDR3 is CASSTRPMAAYEQYY. The rearrangement uses TRBV11-3 and TRBJ2-7; the table's TRBD1 call for D was not verified on the DNA. The CDR3 totals 15 residues, both ends included. Germline V CDR1 and CDR2: SGHNT, YENEEA.

The genes are TRBV20-1 and TRBJ2-7, with a tentative D call TRBD1 (6 bases). Germline CDR1 DFQATT, CDR2 SNEGSKA (reference sequence). V was cut by 0 bases and J by 3 bases, with 18 bases left in between. The CDR3 is 16 amino acids. Here the CDR3 reads CSARDPGGGHSYEQYF. The CDR3 DNA follows: TGCAGTGCTAGAGATCCTGGGGGCGGACATAGCTACGAGCAGTACTTC.

The chain recombines TRBV5-1 with TRBJ2-2, with D hard to call. The germline V gene has CDR1 SGHRS and CDR2 YFSETQ. This CDR3 region has 15 residues. V was trimmed by 4 bases and J by 4 bases, leaving 14 bases between them. CDR3 nucleotides: TGCGCCAGCAGCATAGCCATTCCCCGCACCGGGGAGCTGTTTTTT. It is translated as CASSIAIPRTGELFF.

This clonotype counts as medium-sized. The chain recombines TRBV11-3 with TRBJ2-3; D is undetermined. Germline CDR1 reads SGHNT; CDR2 reads YENEEA. This CDR3 spans 14 amino acids. The germline V and J ends were trimmed by 3 bases and 1 base, with 8 bases remaining between them. For the CDR3, the DNA is TGTGCCAGCAGCTTCCGGACGGGCACAGATACGCAGTATTTT. Its protein product is CASSFRTGTDTQYF.

A remark on this clonotype: One end of the junction varies from germline; a read error may be responsible. DNA of the CDR3: TGTGCCAGCAGACCCGATCTCGGGGGGGCGAAAGAGATCCAGTACTTC. It encodes CASRPDLGGAKEIQYF. V usage is TRBV6-6 and J usage is TRBJ2-5, with 8 nucleotides matching TRBD2. CDR1 and CDR2 from the germline V gene are MNHNY and SVGAGI (reference sequence). CDR3 length equals 16 residues.

Note on this clonotype: The junction and the germline gene differ at one end; a read error may be behind it. This sequence joins TRBV29-1 and TRBJ1-4, with D unresolved. This CDR3 contains 12 residues. The germline V gene encodes CDR1 SQVTM and CDR2 ANQGSEA. CDR3: CIVGGRGEKLFF. CDR3 DNA: TGCATCGTTGGTGGTCGGGGTGAAAAGCTGTTTTTT.

With regard to this clonotype: Since the CDR3 does not end with the conserved phenylalanine or tryptophan, this likely comes from a read error. The J gene is TRBJ2-1, the V gene TRBV6-1; TRBD1 matches 8 bases. Germline lookup yields CDR1 MNHNS and CDR2 SASEGT. This CDR3 has 14 amino acids. V lost 5 bases, J lost 12 bases, and 12 bases stayed unmatched. For the CDR3, the DNA is TGTGCCAGCAGTTTGGACAGGGTCTTGGTCGGGCAGTTCCTC. This sequence encodes CASSLDRVLVGQFL.

In regard to this clonotype: This may come from a read error, since a much larger clone is one base off. This rearrangement joins TRBV7-8 to TRBJ2-1; possible D gene TRBD2, 6 bases. V was cut by 6 bases and J by 9 bases, with 15 bases left in between. CDR3 length: 13 amino acids. Germline values: CDR1 SGHVS, CDR2 FQNEAQ. DNA of the CDR3: TGTGCCAGCAGTTCCCGACAAGCGGGTGAGCAGTTCTTC. Translating it yields CASSSRQAGEQFF. The full variable domain, in which reference TRBV7-8 and TRBJ2-1 provide the parts outside the CDR3, is GAGVSQSPRYKVAKRGQDVALRCDPISGHVSLFWYQQALGQGPEFLTYFQNEAQLDKSGLPSDRFFAERPEGSVSTLKIQRTQQEDSAVYLCASSSRQAGEQFFGPGTRLTVL.

Comments on this clonotype: An end of the junction differs from the germline gene, which may be a read error. This chain connects TRBV5-4 to TRBJ2-3; TRBD2 is a possible D gene (5 bases). The CDR3 loop spans 13 amino acids. Germline V gives CDR1 SGHNT, CDR2 YYREEE (reference sequence). CDR3 sequence reads: CASSEEFTDTQCF. Written as DNA, the CDR3 is TGTGCCAGTAGCGAGGAATTTACAGATACGCAGTGTTTT.

This clonotype was seen repeatedly, ten times or more. The genes are TRBV6-1 and TRBJ1-2; D is possibly TRBD1 (6 bases). Germline-derived CDR1 and CDR2 are MNHNS and SASEGT. The CDR3 is 13 amino acids. CDR3 region: CAGGLQTNYGYTF. In DNA form, the CDR3 reads TGTGCTGGGGGGCTTCAAACTAACTATGGCTACACCTTC.

With regard to this clonotype: A much larger clone lies a single base off, so this may be a read error. The V gene is TRBV28, the J gene TRBJ2-7; TRBD1 aligns across 10 bases. Per germline, CDR1 MDHEN and CDR2 SYDVKM. This CDR3 region has 14 residues. The CDR3 here is CVSKRGQGGYEQYF. CDR3 DNA sequence: TGTGTCAGCAAGCGTGGACAGGGGGGATACGAGCAGTACTTC.

This clonotype was recorded only once. A junction boundary mismatches the germline segment, possibly from a read error. The rearrangement joins TRBV11-2 to TRBJ2-7, with 10 bases lining up with TRBD2. The germline V gene encodes CDR1 SGHAT and CDR2 FQNNGV. CDR3 length equals 15 residues. In DNA form, the CDR3 reads TGTGCCAGTAGCTTAGCGTCTAGCGGGAGCGGCGAGCAGTACTTC. Encoded protein: CASSLASSGSGEQYF.

Comment on this clonotype: This may stem from a read error, because a much larger clone lies one nucleotide away. The V gene is TRBV12-5, the J gene TRBJ2-7; 10 bases line up with TRBD2. Germline loops: CDR1 LGHNT, CDR2 FRNRAP. The CDR3 is 16 residues long. V lost 6 bases and J lost 2; bases outside the gene matches: 10. The CDR3 DNA follows: TGTGCTAGTGGCACCGGGGCTAGCGGGAGAGCCTACGAGCAGTACTTC. Translated: CASGTGASGRAYEQYF.

Concerning this clonotype: Likely a read error: the CDR3 ends without its conserved phenylalanine or tryptophan. The V gene is TRBV11-2, the J gene TRBJ1-2; 7 nucleotides agree with TRBD1. The CDR3 loop spans 15 amino acids. The germline gives CDR1 SGHAT, CDR2 FQNNGV. CDR3 loop: CVSSLEGASGGAYTL. In nucleotides, the CDR3 is TGTGTCAGCAGCTTAGAGGGGGCCAGTGGCGGTGCCTACACCCTC.

About this clonotype itself: The junction departs from germline at one end; a sequencing error may be responsible. CDR3 sequence: CAIGLDRTGELFF. For the CDR3, the DNA is TGTGCCATCGGCTTAGATAGGACTGGGGAACTGTTTTTT. The chain uses TRBV11-2 and TRBJ2-2, with a weak D call TRBD2 (5 bases). CDR3 size: 13 residues. Germline CDR1 is SGHAT and CDR2 is FQNNGV.

Concerning this clonotype itself: This may stem from a read error, because a much larger clone lies one nucleotide away. Given the absence of the conserved phenylalanine or tryptophan at the CDR3 end, a read error is likely. The chain links TRBV6-5 to TRBJ2-4; 8 bases agree with TRBD1. Germline V CDR1 and CDR2: MNHEY, SVGAGI. The CDR3 has 18 residues. CDR3 in DNA: TGTGCCAGCAGTTCTATCCGACAGGGGCGTAGGGCCAAAACCATTCAGTACCTC. Amino acid sequence: CASSSIRQGRRAKTIQYL.

Remarks on this clonotype: This clone may be a read error of a much larger clone one base away. The genes are TRBV7-8 and TRBJ2-1; 11 bases match TRBD2. Germline V gene sequence: CDR1 SGHVS, CDR2 FQNEAQ. The CDR3 consists of 18 residues. V shed 0 bases and J 9 bases; nucleotides not matched to a gene: 13. CDR3: CASSLALLGTSGNIEQFF. The CDR3 bases are TGTGCCAGCAGCTTAGCTCTATTGGGGACTAGCGGAAACATTGAGCAGTTCTTC.

As for this clonotype: At one end, the junction sequence differs from germline, possibly due to a read error. The rearrangement joins TRBV11-2 to TRBJ2-1; D is unclear. Germline values: CDR1 SGHAT, CDR2 FQNNGV. CDR3 length: 12 residues. CDR3 nucleotides: TGTGCCGGCAGCTTGGGTAAAAATGAGCAGTTCTTC. Translating it yields CAGSLGKNEQFF.

With respect to this clonotype: This is likely a read error, given that the CDR3 carries no conserved phenylalanine or tryptophan at its end. This chain joins TRBV11-2 and TRBJ2-3, with D uncertain. V lost 3 bases, J lost 3 bases, and 7 bases lay in between. Germline assignment: CDR1 SGHAT and CDR2 FQNNGV. This CDR3 is built from 13 residues. This CDR3 reads CASSFIGTDTQYI. CDR3 DNA sequence: TGTGCCAGCAGCTTCATCGGGACAGATACGCAGTATATT.

This clonotype has a handful of counts. This chain joins TRBV20-1 and TRBJ2-3; the D gene is possibly TRBD2 (5 bases). The CDR3 sequence is 13 residues long. V dropped 3 bases and J dropped 1 base, with 8 bases sitting between them. CDR1 DFQATT and CDR2 SNEGSKA come from the germline V gene (reference sequence). CDR3 nucleotides: TGCAGTGCTAGTTGGGAGCGCACAGATACGCAGTATTTT. Amino acids: CSASWERTDTQYF.